The TCR beta chain described here comes from a study of CXCR3-negative and CXCR3-positive naive CD8 T cells. Naive CD8+ T lymphocytes were specified as CD45RO-CCR7+CD27+CD95-. The CDR3 covers 14 residues. This clonotype shows up as medium-sized by frequency. With UMI labels, 5' RACE was used to prepare the TRB cDNA libraries. TCRdb re-called the 5' RACE reads and shows each CDR3 protein once, DNA omitted. The sample shows 35,000 to 45,000 distinct CDR3 sequences, and around 1.9% sits with its ten largest clones. The sample comprised naive CXCR3- CD8+ T cells from blood. As to subset: CD45RO-CCR7+CD27+CD95- naive CD8+ T cells lacking CXCR3 (TNR3-). The source of this sequence is a human donor in good health. Some clones in this sample may be carry-over from other donors' samples. The rearrangement joins TRBV3-2 to TRBJ2-3; TCRdb gives TRBD2 as the D gene, but with no DNA this cannot be confirmed. TRBV3-2 represents a pseudogene. CDR3: CASSAGLPAGTQYF.